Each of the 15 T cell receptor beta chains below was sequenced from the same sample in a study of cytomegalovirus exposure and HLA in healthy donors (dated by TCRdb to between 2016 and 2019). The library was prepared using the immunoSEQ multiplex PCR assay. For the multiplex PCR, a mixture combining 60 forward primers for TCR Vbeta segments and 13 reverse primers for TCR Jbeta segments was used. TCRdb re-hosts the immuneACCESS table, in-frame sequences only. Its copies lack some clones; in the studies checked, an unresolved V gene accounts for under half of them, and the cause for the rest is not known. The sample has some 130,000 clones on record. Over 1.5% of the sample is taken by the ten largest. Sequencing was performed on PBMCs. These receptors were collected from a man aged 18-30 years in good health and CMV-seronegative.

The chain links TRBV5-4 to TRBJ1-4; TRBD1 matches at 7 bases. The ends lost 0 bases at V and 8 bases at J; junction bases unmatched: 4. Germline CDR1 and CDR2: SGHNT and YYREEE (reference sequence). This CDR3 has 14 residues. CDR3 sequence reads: CASSLGQGGEKLFF. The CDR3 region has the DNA TGTGCCAGCAGCTTGGGACAGGGAGGCGAAAAACTGTTTTTT.

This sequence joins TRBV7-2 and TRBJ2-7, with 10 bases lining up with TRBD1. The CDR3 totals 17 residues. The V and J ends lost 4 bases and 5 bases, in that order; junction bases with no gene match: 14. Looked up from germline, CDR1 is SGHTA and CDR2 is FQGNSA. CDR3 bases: TGTGCCAGCAGCTCCCCCCCCGGGACAGGGGTCCCCAACGAGCAGTACTTC. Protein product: CASSSPPGTGVPNEQYF.

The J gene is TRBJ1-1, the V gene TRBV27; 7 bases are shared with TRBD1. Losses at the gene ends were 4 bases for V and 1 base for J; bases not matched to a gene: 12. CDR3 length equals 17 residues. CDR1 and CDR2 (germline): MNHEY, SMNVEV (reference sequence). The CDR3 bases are TGTGCCAGCAGTTCAGGGGCCGGGCAGGGGGGGAACACTGAAGCTTTCTTT. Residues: CASSSGAGQGGNTEAFF.

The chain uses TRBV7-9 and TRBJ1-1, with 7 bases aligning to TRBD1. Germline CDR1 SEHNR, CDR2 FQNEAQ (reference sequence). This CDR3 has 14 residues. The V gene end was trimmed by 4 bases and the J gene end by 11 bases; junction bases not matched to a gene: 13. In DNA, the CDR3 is TGTGCCAGCAGCTCAAAATCTGACAGGGTGGTTGCTTTCTTT. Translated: CASSSKSDRVVAFF. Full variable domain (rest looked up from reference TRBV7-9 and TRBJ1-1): DTGVSQNPRHKITKRGQNVTFRCDPISEHNRLYWYRQTLGQGPEFLTYFQNEAQLEKSRLLSDRFSAERPKGSFSTLEIQRTEQGDSAMYLCASSSKSDRVVAFFGQGTRLTVV.

The CDR3 region is CASSLQNQPQHF. The CDR3 region has the DNA TGTGCCAGCAGCTTACAGAATCAGCCCCAGCATTTT. This rearrangement joins TRBV7-2 to TRBJ1-5; no clear D gene. The V end lost 2 bases, the J end lost 4 bases, and 3 bases lay between the germline ends. Germline V gene sequence: CDR1 SGHTA, CDR2 FQGNSA. This CDR3 is 12 amino acids long.

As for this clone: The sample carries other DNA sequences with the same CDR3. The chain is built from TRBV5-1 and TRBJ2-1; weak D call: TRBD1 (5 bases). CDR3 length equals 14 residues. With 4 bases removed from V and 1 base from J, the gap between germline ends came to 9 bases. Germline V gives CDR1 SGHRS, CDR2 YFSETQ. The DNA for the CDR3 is TGCGCCAGCAGCCGTTCAGGGTCCTACAATGAGCAGTTCTTC. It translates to CASSRSGSYNEQFF.

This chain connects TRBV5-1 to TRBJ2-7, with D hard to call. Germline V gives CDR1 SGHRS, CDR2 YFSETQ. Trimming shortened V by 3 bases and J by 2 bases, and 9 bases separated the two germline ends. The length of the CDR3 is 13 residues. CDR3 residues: CASSSLGPYEQYF. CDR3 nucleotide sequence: TGCGCCAGCAGCTCCCTAGGTCCCTACGAGCAGTACTTC.

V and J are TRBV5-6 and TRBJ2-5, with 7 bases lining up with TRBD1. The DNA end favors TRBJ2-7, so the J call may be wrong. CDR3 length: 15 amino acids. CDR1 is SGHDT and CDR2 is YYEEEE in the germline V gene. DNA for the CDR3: TGTGCCAGCAGCTACTGGACAGGTAGCTCCTACGAGCAGTACTTC. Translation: CASSYWTGSSYEQYF.

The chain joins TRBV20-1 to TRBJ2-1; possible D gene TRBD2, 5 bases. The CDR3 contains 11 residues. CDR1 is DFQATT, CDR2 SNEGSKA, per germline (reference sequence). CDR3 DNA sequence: TGCAGCGGACTGCTCCACAATGAGCAGTTCTTC. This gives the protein CSGLLHNEQFF.

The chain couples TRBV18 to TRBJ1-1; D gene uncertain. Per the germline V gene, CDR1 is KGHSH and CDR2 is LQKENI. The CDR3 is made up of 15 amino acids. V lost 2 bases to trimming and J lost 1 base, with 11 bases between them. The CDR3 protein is CASSPWVGANTEAFF. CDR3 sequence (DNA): TGTGCCAGCTCACCATGGGTTGGAGCGAACACTGAAGCTTTCTTT.

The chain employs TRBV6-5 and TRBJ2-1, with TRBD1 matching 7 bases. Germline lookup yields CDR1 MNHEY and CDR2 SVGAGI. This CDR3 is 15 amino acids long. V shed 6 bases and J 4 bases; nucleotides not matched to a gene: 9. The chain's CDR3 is CASREQGWWYNEQFF. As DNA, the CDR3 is TGTGCCAGCAGAGAACAGGGGTGGTGGTACAATGAGCAGTTCTTC.

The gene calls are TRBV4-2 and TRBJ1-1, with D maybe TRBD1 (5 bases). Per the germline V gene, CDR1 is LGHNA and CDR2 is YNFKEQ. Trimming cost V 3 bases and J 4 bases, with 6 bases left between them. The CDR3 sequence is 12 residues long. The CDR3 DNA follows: TGTGCCAGCAGCCACGGGGGCACTGAAGCTTTCTTT. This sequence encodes CASSHGGTEAFF.

CDR3 region: CASIRWGTGEGYTF. The DNA for the CDR3 is TGTGCCAGCATCCGCTGGGGGACAGGGGAAGGCTACACCTTC. The chain employs TRBV28 and TRBJ1-2; 10 bases map to TRBD1. Unmatched junction bases numbered 10, after V lost 7 bases and J lost 8 bases. CDR1 and CDR2 (germline): MDHEN, SYDVKM. The CDR3 length is 14 residues.

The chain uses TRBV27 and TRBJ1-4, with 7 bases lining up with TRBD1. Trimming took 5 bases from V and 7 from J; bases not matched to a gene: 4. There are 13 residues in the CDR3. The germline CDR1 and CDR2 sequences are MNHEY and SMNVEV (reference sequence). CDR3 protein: CASSPWTGEKLFF. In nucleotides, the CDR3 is TGTGCCAGCAGTCCTTGGACAGGTGAAAAACTGTTTTTT. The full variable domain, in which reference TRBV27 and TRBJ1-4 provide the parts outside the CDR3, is EAQVTQNPRYLITVTGKKLTVTCSQNMNHEYMSWYRQDPGLGLRQIYYSMNVEVTDKGDVPEGYKVSRKEKRNFPLILESPSPNQTSLYFCASSPWTGEKLFFGSGTQLSVL.

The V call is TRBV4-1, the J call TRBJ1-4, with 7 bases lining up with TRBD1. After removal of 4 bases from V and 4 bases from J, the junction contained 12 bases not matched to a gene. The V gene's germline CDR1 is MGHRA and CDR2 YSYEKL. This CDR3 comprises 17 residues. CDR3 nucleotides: TGCGCCAGCAGCCCGTCCGTCCCCGGACAGGTTAATGAAAAACTGTTTTTT. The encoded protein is CASSPSVPGQVNEKLFF.